This T cell receptor (beta chain) was recovered during a study of T cell changes during pregnancy in multiple sclerosis (dated by TCRdb to the late 2010s). In the study overall: The study examined how the T cell repertoire changed over the course of pregnancy in women with multiple sclerosis.

As to this clone: No antigen is known for it. No base quality values were provided; no much bigger clone lies one nucleotide off.

Looking up the germline V gene yields CDR1 MNHNS and CDR2 SASEGT. V and J are truncated by 2 bases and 3 bases respectively, leaving an intervening sequence of 10 bases. The CDR3 spans 14 residues, from the cysteine through the phenylalanine. Only the CDR3 DNA is retained, 42 bases long and in frame from the first base. Receptors were amplified or captured by the immunoSEQ multiplex PCR assay. TCRdb obtained this table from immuneACCESS and retained in-frame rearrangements with V and J assigned. These tables miss some clones; where compared with another copy, unresolved V genes account for less than half of the shortfall, and the remainder is unexplained. The sample includes about 110,000 clones, with around 92% observed a single time. The ten largest make up roughly 1.5% of the sample.

This material consisted of peripheral blood, taken after pregnancy. Recombination connected TRBV6-1 to TRBJ1-1; TRBD1 could be the D gene, as 6 bases match. This clonotype was sampled from a female donor with multiple sclerosis, enrolled in a pregnancy study. The CDR3 has the sequence CASSESGGHTEAFF. In nucleotides, the sequence is TGTGCCAGCAGTGAATCGGGGGGCCACACTGAAGCTTTCTTT.